These 17 T cell receptor beta chains originate from one sample sequenced in a study of cytomegalovirus exposure and HLA in healthy donors. Data came from immunoSEQ multiplex PCR; TCRdb stores just in-frame clones and leaves some out. The sample consists of approximately 260,000 clones, approximately 84% of them appearing once. Sequenced sample: PBMCs. The receptors stem from a woman in her 30s in good health and CMV-seropositive.

The V gene is TRBV7-8, the J gene TRBJ2-3, with D maybe TRBD1 (5 bases). The CDR3 consists of 15 residues. Deletions cut 2 bases from V and 2 bases from J, with 11 bases between. Germline CDR1 reads SGHVS; CDR2 reads FQNEAQ. As DNA, the CDR3 is TGTGCCAGCAGCTTATATCTTGGGGCCACAGATACGCAGTATTTT. Translating gives CASSLYLGATDTQYF.

The CDR3 protein is CASTRLARTGELFF. The CDR3 nucleotides are TGTGCCAGCACCCGACTAGCACGCACCGGGGAGCTGTTTTTT. The chain is built from TRBV4-2 and TRBJ2-2, with TRBD2 matching 7 bases. Germline V gene lookup returns CDR1 LGHNA and CDR2 YNFKEQ. The length of the CDR3 is 14 residues. Trimming removed 7 bases from V and 4 bases from J; junction bases left unmatched: 6.

This clone was seen a single time. V gene TRBV2 combines with J gene TRBJ1-1, with D hard to call. Germline V gene lookup returns CDR1 SNHLY and CDR2 FYNNEI. There are 14 residues in the CDR3. Trimming cost V 7 bases and J 1 base, with 13 bases left between them. This chain's CDR3 is CASTKIRQNTEAFF. The CDR3 coding sequence is TGTGCCAGCACTAAGATACGACAGAACACTGAAGCTTTCTTT.

This chain joins TRBV28 and TRBJ1-1; 10 nucleotides agree with TRBD1. The CDR3 length is 15 residues. CDR1 MDHEN and CDR2 SYDVKM come from the germline V gene. J gave up 1 base and V 5 bases, and 4 bases lay outside the gene matches. CDR3 amino acids: CASSRWTGGNTEAFF. CDR3 nucleotide sequence: TGTGCCAGCAGTCGATGGACAGGGGGGAACACTGAAGCTTTCTTT.

The gene calls are TRBV2 and TRBJ2-7, with 9 bases aligning to TRBD2. Germline V CDR1 and CDR2: SNHLY, FYNNEI. With 7 bases clipped from V and 7 bases from J, the junction kept 14 bases outside the gene matches. CDR3 length: 15 amino acids. CDR3 in amino acids: CASTTLPGLAQEQYF. The DNA for the CDR3 is TGTGCCAGCACTACCCTCCCGGGACTAGCCCAGGAGCAGTACTTC.

CDR3 residues: CASSGMLGGYGYTF. CDR3 coding DNA: TGTGCCAGTAGCGGCATGCTCGGGGGCTATGGCTACACCTTC. The chain recombines TRBV19 with TRBJ1-2; possibly TRBD1 for D (5 bases). The V end lost 6 bases, the J end lost 4 bases, and 15 bases lay between the germline ends. CDR1 is LNHDA, CDR2 SQIVND, per germline (reference sequence). CDR3 length equals 14 residues.

This chain uses TRBV6-5 with TRBJ1-1; possible D gene TRBD1, 6 bases. This CDR3 is 16 amino acids long. V lost 0 bases and J 1 base, leaving 12 bases between the germline ends. Germline-derived CDR1 and CDR2 are MNHEY and SVGAGI. The CDR3 protein is CASSYSPGTPNTEAFF. The CDR3 DNA follows: TGTGCCAGCAGTTACTCGCCCGGGACACCGAACACTGAAGCTTTCTTT.

This clone has only one observation. The chain recombines TRBV2 with TRBJ1-5; weak D call: TRBD1 (6 bases). The CDR3 totals 14 residues. Germline assignment: CDR1 SNHLY and CDR2 FYNNEI. V was clipped by 4 bases and J by 5 bases, with 12 bases between them. In nucleotides, the CDR3 is TGTGCCAGCAGTGCTCGACAGGCGTATCAGCCCCAGCATTTT. This gives the protein CASSARQAYQPQHF.

The chain links TRBV7-6 to TRBJ2-1, with a possible D match to TRBD1 (6 bases). V was cut by 7 bases and J by 7 bases, with 20 bases left in between. This CDR3 is built from 15 residues. Germline CDR1 and CDR2: SGHVS and FNYEAQ. The CDR3 sequence: CASTRREQGLNEQFF. The CDR3 DNA follows: TGTGCCAGCACAAGGAGAGAACAGGGTCTAAATGAGCAGTTCTTC.

This chain links TRBV9 with TRBJ1-4; D is unresolved. The CDR3 has 12 residues. V was shortened by 0 bases and J by 7 bases, with 4 bases between the two germline ends. Germline V gene lookup returns CDR1 SGDLS and CDR2 YYNGEE. This CDR3 reads CASSVVSEKLFF. DNA for the CDR3: TGTGCCAGCAGCGTAGTTAGTGAAAAACTGTTTTTT.

This chain connects TRBV5-1 to TRBJ2-5; 9 bases line up with TRBD1. This CDR3 comprises 14 residues. The germline CDR1 and CDR2 sequences are SGHRS and YFSETQ. Germline trimming cut 3 bases from V and 2 bases from J; bases unmatched to any gene: 2. The CDR3 nucleotides read TGCGCCAGCAGCTACGGACAGGGGCAAGAGACCCAGTACTTC. Translation: CASSYGQGQETQYF.

For this clone: Other DNA sequences from this sample encode an identical CDR3 as well. The V call is TRBV5-1, the J call TRBJ2-7; the match to TRBD1 covers 9 bases. V lost 4 bases, J lost 3 bases, and 5 bases stayed unmatched. Looked up from germline, CDR1 is SGHRS and CDR2 is YFSETQ. The CDR3 totals 14 residues. The CDR3 DNA is TGCGCCAGCAGCCCACAGGGGGCCAGCTACGAGCAGTACTTC. This gives the protein CASSPQGASYEQYF.

The chain combines TRBV2 with TRBJ1-3; D is unclear. Germline CDR1 SNHLY, CDR2 FYNNEI. The CDR3 covers 15 residues. V was pared by 3 bases and J by 4 bases, with 13 bases between. The CDR3 region is CASSEQTRRGNTIYF. The CDR3 DNA follows: TGTGCCAGCAGTGAGCAGACCCGGAGAGGAAACACCATATATTTT.

CDR3 nucleotide sequence: TGTGCCATCAGTGGAGGGAGGGCGGCGGGGGAGACCCAGTACTTC. Encoded protein: CAISGGRAAGETQYF. This chain links TRBV10-3 with TRBJ2-5; 7 nucleotides line up with TRBD2. Germline lookup yields CDR1 ENHRY and CDR2 SYGVKD. Trimming removed 4 bases from V and 5 bases from J; junction bases left unmatched: 10. This CDR3 comprises 15 residues.

The chain uses TRBV10-1 and TRBJ2-3, with a possible D match to TRBD2 (6 bases). Trimming shortened V by 7 bases and J by 0 bases, and 14 bases separated the two germline ends. CDR3 length equals 15 residues. Germline V lookup: CDR1 WNHNN, CDR2 SYGVQD (reference sequence). CDR3 sequence reads: CASTRTKHSTDTQYF. The CDR3 nucleotides read TGCGCCAGCACCAGGACTAAACATAGCACAGATACGCAGTATTTT.

This chain connects TRBV4-2 to TRBJ1-4, with D maybe TRBD1 (5 bases). The germline CDR1 and CDR2 sequences are LGHNA and YNFKEQ. Trimming removed 4 bases at V and 0 bases at J, with 12 bases between. The CDR3 loop spans 16 amino acids. The CDR3 loop reads CASSLVRGATNEKLFF. In DNA, the CDR3 is TGTGCCAGCAGCCTGGTTAGGGGCGCAACTAATGAAAAACTGTTTTTT.

This rearrangement joins TRBV28 to TRBJ2-1; TRBD2 agrees at 7 bases. Germline V gene data show CDR1 as MDHEN and CDR2 as SYDVKM. The V segment lost 3 bases and the J segment 3 bases; nucleotides outside the gene matches: 5. The CDR3 has 15 residues. This chain's CDR3 is CASSLLGDYYNEQFF. The CDR3 region has the DNA TGTGCCAGCAGTTTGCTGGGGGACTACTACAATGAGCAGTTCTTC.